One sample yielded the 4 T cell receptor beta chains listed below, sequenced in a study of Ad26.COV2.S vaccination and SARS-CoV-2 variants. The treatment: over 15 received Ad26.COV2.S at low or high dose, single or two shots; roughly 5 received placebo; per-sample allocation not given. Samples analyzed were those drawn on day 63 after the first vaccine or placebo injection. Using immunoSEQ multiplex PCR, the repertoire was profiled, and TCRdb retains in-frame clones only, with some absent. This sample carries approximately 300,000 clones, around four fifths of them seen once, and the ten largest clones take 2.1%. Sequencing was performed on peripheral blood, taken in a trial of Ad26.COV2.S vaccine versus placebo. The source is a person between 18 and 65 years old who received the Ad26.COV2.S COVID-19 vaccine or a placebo.

The sample holds one count of this clone. The chain has TRBV5-1 and TRBJ2-5; tentatively, D is TRBD2 (6 bases). Trimming shortened V by 4 bases and J by 5 bases, and 12 bases separated the two germline ends. CDR3 size: 13 residues. Per the germline V gene, CDR1 is SGHRS and CDR2 is YFSETQ. The CDR3 region has the DNA TGCGCCAGCAGCCCCCAAAGCGGGGAGACCCAGTACTTC. The encoded protein is CASSPQSGETQYF. The whole variable domain, filled in from reference TRBV5-1 and TRBJ2-5, reads KAGVTQTPRYLIKTRGQQVTLSCSPISGHRSVSWYQQTPGQGLQFLFEYFSETQRNKGNFPGRFSGRQFSNSRSEMNVSTLELGDSALYLCASSPQSGETQYFGPGTRLLVL.

This chain uses TRBV7-9 with TRBJ2-7; unclear D gene. CDR1 SEHNR and CDR2 FQNEAQ come from the germline V gene (reference sequence). Trimming stripped 2 bases from V and 2 bases from J, with 1 base between. This CDR3 contains 11 residues. As DNA, the CDR3 is TGTGCCAGCAGCTTAACCTACGAGCAGTACTTC. Residues: CASSLTYEQYF.

The chain is built from TRBV20-1 and TRBJ1-2, with TRBD1 identical over 7 bases. The CDR3 has 9 residues. Losses at the gene ends were 6 bases for V and 8 bases for J; bases not matched to a gene: 0. Germline lookup yields CDR1 DFQATT and CDR2 SNEGSKA (reference sequence). The CDR3 coding sequence is TGCAGTGCGGGACAGGGCTACACCTTC. Translation: CSAGQGYTF.

Here the CDR3 DNA reads TGTGCCAGTAGTATACGGACCAGCAATCAGCCCCAGCATTTT. Amino acid sequence: CASSIRTSNQPQHF. The chain joins TRBV19 to TRBJ1-5; D is unclear. This CDR3 is 14 amino acids long. From germline, CDR1 is LNHDA and CDR2 SQIVND (reference sequence). Trimming took 2 bases from V and 1 from J, leaving 6 bases between them.